This paragraph reports one T cell receptor (beta chain). The sample belongs to a study of control samples from healthy donors and cancer patients. Clones were read by immunoSEQ multiplex PCR, and TCRdb kept only the in-frame ones, dropping some. The table shows 150,000 to 160,000 clones, with about 94% occurring only once. The CDR3 extends over 15 amino acids. Trimming removed 1 base at V and 7 bases at J, with 12 bases between. Germline V CDR1 and CDR2: SGDLS, YYNGEE. This sequence joins TRBV9 and TRBJ1-6; D is unclear. Sequenced sample: blood. The clonotype originates from a man aged 35-49 years in good health. The DNA of the CDR3 is TGTGCCAGCAGCGTACGGGGATTGGGGAATTCACCCCTCCACTTT. Protein: CASSVRGLGNSPLHF.